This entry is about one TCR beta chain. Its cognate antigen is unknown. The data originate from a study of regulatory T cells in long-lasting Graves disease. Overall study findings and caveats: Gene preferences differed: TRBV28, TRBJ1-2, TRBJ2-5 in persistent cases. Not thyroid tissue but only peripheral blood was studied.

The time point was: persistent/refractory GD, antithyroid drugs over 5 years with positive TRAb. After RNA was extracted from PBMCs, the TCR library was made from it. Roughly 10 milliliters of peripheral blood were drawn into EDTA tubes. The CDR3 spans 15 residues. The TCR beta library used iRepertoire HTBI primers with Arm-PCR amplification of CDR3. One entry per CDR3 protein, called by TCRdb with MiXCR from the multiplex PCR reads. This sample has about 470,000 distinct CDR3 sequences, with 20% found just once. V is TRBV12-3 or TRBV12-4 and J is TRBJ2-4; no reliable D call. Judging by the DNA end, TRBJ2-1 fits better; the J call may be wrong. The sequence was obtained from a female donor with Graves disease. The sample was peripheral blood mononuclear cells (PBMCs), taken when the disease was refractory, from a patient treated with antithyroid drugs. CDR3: CASSLGVVNLGEQFF. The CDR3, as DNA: TGTGCCAGCAGTTTAGGGGTGGTCAACCTGGGTGAGCAGTTCTTC.